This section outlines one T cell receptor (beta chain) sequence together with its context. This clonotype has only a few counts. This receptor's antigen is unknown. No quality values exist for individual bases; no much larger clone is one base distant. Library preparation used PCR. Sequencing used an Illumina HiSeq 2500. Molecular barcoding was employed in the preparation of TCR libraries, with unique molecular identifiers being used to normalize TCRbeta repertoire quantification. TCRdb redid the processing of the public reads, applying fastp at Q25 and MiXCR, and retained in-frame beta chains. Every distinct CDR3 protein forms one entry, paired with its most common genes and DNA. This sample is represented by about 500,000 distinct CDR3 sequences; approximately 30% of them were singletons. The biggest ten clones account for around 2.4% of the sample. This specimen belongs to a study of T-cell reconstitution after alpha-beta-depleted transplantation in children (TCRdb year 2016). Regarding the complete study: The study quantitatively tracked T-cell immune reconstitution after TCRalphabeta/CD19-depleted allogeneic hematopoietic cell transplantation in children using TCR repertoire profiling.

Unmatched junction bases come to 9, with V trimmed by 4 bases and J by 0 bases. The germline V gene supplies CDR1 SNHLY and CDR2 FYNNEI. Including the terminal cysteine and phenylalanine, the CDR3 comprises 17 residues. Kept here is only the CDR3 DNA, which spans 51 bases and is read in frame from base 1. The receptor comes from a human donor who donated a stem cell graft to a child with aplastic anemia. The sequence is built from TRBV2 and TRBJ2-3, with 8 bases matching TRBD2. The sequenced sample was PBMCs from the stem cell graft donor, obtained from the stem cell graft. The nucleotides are TGTGCCAGCAGTGGCGGGAGGCGATCCACTAGCACAGATACGCAGTATTTT. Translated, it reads CASSGGRRSTSTDTQYF. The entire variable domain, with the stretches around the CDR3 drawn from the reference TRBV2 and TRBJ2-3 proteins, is EPEVTQTPSHQVTQMGQEVILRCVPISNHLYFYWYRQILGQKVEFLVSFYNNEISEKSEIFDDQFSVERPDGSNFTLKIRSTKLEDSAMYFCASSGGRRSTSTDTQYFGPGTRLTVL.